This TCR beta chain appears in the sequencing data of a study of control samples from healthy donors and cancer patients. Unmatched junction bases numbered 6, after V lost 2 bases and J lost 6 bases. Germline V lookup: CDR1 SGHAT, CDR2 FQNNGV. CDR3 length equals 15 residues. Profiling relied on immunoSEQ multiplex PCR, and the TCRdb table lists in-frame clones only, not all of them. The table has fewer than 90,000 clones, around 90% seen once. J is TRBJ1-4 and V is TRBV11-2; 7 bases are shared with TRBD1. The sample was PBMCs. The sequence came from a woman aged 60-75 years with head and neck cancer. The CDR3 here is CASSLTWDSDEKLFF. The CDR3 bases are TGTGCCAGCAGCTTAACGTGGGACAGTGATGAAAAACTGTTTTTT. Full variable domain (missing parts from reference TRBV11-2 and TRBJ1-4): EAGVAQSPRYKIIEKRQSVAFWCNPISGHATLYWYQQILGQGPKLLIQFQNNGVVDDSQLPKDRFSAERLKGVDSTLKIQPAKLEDSAVYLCASSLTWDSDEKLFFGSGTQLSVL.